This T cell receptor (beta chain) was sequenced in a study of OX40 agonist ivuxolimab in advanced cancers. As for the study in general: Patients received ivuxolimab, an agonistic anti-OX40 (CD134) antibody.

The method was immunoSEQ multiplex PCR; TCRdb's version includes in-frame clones alone and lacks a portion of them. This repertoire shows roughly 70,000 clones, about 91% found once; its top ten account for about 2.1%. Findings and limits, study-wide: Dose levels from 0.1 to 3.0 mg/kg saw CD4+ and CD8+ blood T cells expand clonally by week 6. Among T cells, CD8+ cells averaged more expanded clones than CD4+ cells.

Points on this clone: What it binds is unknown.

The CDR3 loop spans 13 amino acids. Germline CDR1 reads LGHNA; CDR2 reads YNFKEQ. The V gene lost 0 bases and the J gene lost 1 base, with 3 bases spanning the gap. The material was CD4+ or CD8+ T cells sorted from blood, obtained in a trial of the OX40 agonist ivuxolimab. The sequence was collected from an adult with an advanced solid tumor such as melanoma, head and neck, liver or kidney cancer. This sequence joins TRBV4-2 and TRBJ2-5; no clear D gene. In DNA form, the CDR3 reads TGTGCCAGCAGCCAAGATCGCCAAGAGACCCAGTACTTC. It encodes CASSQDRQETQYF.